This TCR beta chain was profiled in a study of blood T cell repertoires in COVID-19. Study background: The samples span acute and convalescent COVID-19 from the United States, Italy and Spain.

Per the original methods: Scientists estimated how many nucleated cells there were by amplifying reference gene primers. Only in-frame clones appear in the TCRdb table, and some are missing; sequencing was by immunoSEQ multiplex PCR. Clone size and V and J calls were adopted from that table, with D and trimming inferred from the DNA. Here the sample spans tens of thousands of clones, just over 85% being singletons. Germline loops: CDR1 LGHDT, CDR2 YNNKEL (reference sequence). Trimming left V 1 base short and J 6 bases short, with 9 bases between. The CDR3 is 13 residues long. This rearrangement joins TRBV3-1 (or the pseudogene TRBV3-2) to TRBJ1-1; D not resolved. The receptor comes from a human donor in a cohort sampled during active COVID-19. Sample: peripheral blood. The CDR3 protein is CASSQVPSAEAFF. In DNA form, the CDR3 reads TGTGCCAGCAGCCAAGTTCCGTCCGCTGAAGCTTTCTTT.